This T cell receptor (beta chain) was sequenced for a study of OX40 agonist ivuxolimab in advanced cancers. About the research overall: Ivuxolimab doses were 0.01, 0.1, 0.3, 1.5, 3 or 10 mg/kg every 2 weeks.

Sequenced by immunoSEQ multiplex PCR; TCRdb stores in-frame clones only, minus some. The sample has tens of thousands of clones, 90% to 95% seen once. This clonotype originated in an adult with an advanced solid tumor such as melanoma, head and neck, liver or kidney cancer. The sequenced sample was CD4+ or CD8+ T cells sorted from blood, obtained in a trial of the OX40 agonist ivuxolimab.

Here the CDR3 reads CASSLLGLAAHTDTQYF. The CDR3 DNA reads TGCGCCAGCAGCCTTCTGGGACTAGCGGCCCACACAGATACGCAGTATTTT. This chain connects TRBV5-1 to TRBJ2-3, with 11 bases aligning to TRBD2. Germline loops: CDR1 SGHRS, CDR2 YFSETQ. This CDR3 is 17 amino acids long. V lost 4 bases and J lost 2; bases outside the gene matches: 9.